This TCR beta chain was sequenced for a study of cytomegalovirus exposure and HLA in healthy donors. Findings and caveats of the study: In vitro checks showed that three CMV-associated chains really do target CMV antigens. Some TCR beta chains (roughly 160 of them) were listed as cytomegalovirus-associated. Subsequent analysis showed first-cohort TCR clusters tending to co-occur in some 120 validation repertoires.

The germline V gene has CDR1 MNHEY and CDR2 SMNVEV (reference sequence). V lost 5 bases to trimming and J lost 5 bases, with 12 bases between them. The CDR3 has 13 amino acids. Clones were sequenced by immunoSEQ multiplex PCR, and TCRdb holds only the in-frame ones, with some missing. The sample has 300,000 to 400,000 clones; nearly 90% are singletons. A word on this clone: Its antigen is unidentified.

What was sequenced was PBMCs. The V and J genes are TRBV27 and TRBJ1-2; possibly TRBD1 for D (6 bases). This sequence originates from a man aged 25 to 40 in good health and CMV-seronegative. The CDR3 spells CASSLTGIYGYTF. As DNA, the CDR3 is TGTGCCAGCAGTCTTACAGGGATTTATGGCTACACCTTC.